These 11 T cell receptor beta chains originate from one sample sequenced in a study of CD8 T cells in Susac syndrome. RNA in amounts of 0.5 to 1 ug was reverse transcribed with random hexamers. TCRdb re-derived calls from the immunoSEQ multiplex PCR reads in MiXCR, one entry per CDR3 protein. Of roughly 250,000 distinct CDR3 sequences listed, about 95% are singletons. Input material: CD4+ T cells from PBMCs. The receptors come from a human donor with Susac syndrome.

The chain employs TRBV30 and TRBJ1-5, with TRBD1 as a possible D gene (5 bases). CDR1 is GTSNPN, CDR2 SVGIG, per germline (reference sequence). The CDR3 spans 14 residues. Trimming took 3 bases from V and 5 from J, leaving 14 bases between them. In nucleotides, the CDR3 is TGTGCCTGGAGAGTCGCAGGGCGTGATCAGCCCCAGCATTTT. As protein: CAWRVAGRDQPQHF.

The chain is built from TRBV18 and TRBJ1-1; a possible D gene is TRBD1 (6 bases). V gave up 0 bases and J gave up 4 bases, with 6 bases separating them. This CDR3 contains 13 residues. Looked up from germline, CDR1 is KGHSH and CDR2 is LQKENI. CDR3 in amino acids: CASSPPDSTEAFF. The CDR3 nucleotides read TGTGCCAGCTCACCACCGGACAGCACTGAAGCTTTCTTT.

This rearrangement joins TRBV27 to TRBJ1-1; possibly TRBD1 for D (6 bases). V was shortened by 6 bases and J by 1 base, with 15 bases between the two germline ends. Germline assignment: CDR1 MNHEY and CDR2 SMNVEV (reference sequence). The CDR3 is made up of 15 amino acids. CDR3 loop: CASRGGPGGNTEAFF. The CDR3, as DNA: TGTGCCAGCAGGGGGGGCCCCGGGGGGAACACTGAAGCTTTCTTT.

The chain uses TRBV28 and TRBJ2-3; 9 bases agree with TRBD1. J gave up 7 bases and V 5 bases, and 13 bases lay outside the gene matches. Germline lookup yields CDR1 MDHEN and CDR2 SYDVKM. The CDR3 contains 16 residues. For the CDR3, the DNA is TGTGCCAGCAGTCCCCCCGGGACAGGGAACTCGTATACGCAGTATTTT. Translating gives CASSPPGTGNSYTQYF.

This chain joins TRBV30 and TRBJ1-2; D is possibly TRBD1 (6 bases). V shed 1 base and J shed 8 bases, with 8 bases lying between them. Germline V gives CDR1 GTSNPN, CDR2 SVGIG (reference sequence). This CDR3 comprises 11 residues. The DNA of the CDR3 is TGTGCCTGGAGTGAGGGGGTCGGCTACACCTTC. Its protein is CAWSEGVGYTF.

This chain joins TRBV24-1 and TRBJ1-2; D not certain. V lost 10 bases, J lost 0 bases, and 11 bases lay in between. The CDR3 sequence is 13 residues long. Germline CDR1 and CDR2: KGHDR and SFDVKD. CDR3 loop: CATRDTANYGYTF. The CDR3 DNA reads as TGTGCCACAAGAGACACAGCTAACTATGGCTACACCTTC.

The chain links TRBV10-3 to TRBJ1-1; 8 bases match TRBD1. The CDR3 spans 14 residues. V shed 7 bases and J 3 bases; nucleotides not matched to a gene: 7. The V gene's germline CDR1 is ENHRY and CDR2 SYGVKD. The CDR3: CAIIKGQGDTEAFF. The CDR3 DNA sequence: TGTGCCATCATCAAAGGACAGGGTGACACTGAAGCTTTCTTT.

This chain links TRBV6-4 with TRBJ2-2, with D maybe TRBD1 (6 bases). Germline V gene sequence: CDR1 MRHNA, CDR2 SNTAGT. The CDR3 covers 15 residues. The germline V and J ends were trimmed by 5 bases and 0 bases, with 10 bases remaining between them. This CDR3 reads CASSQDRANTGELFF. CDR3 DNA: TGTGCCAGCAGTCAGGACAGAGCGAACACCGGGGAGCTGTTTTTT.

V usage is TRBV29-1 and J usage is TRBJ2-5, with D uncertain. The CDR3 is 12 amino acids. V gave up 4 bases and J gave up 5 bases, with 11 bases separating them. Germline CDR1 and CDR2: SQVTM and ANQGSEA. The CDR3 sequence is CSVVRSEETQYF. CDR3 in DNA: TGCAGCGTTGTAAGGTCGGAGGAGACCCAGTACTTC.

The genes are TRBV20-1 and TRBJ2-1, with D tentatively TRBD2 (5 bases). Germline V gene sequence: CDR1 DFQATT, CDR2 SNEGSKA (reference sequence). The ends were cut back, 3 bases at V and 5 bases at J, with 14 bases in the middle. The CDR3 contains 14 residues. CDR3 DNA: TGCAGTGCTAGTCTTCCGGGGAGCAACAATGAGCAGTTCTTC. It yields the protein CSASLPGSNNEQFF.

The chain carries TRBV6-5 and TRBJ1-2; TRBD1 aligns across 8 bases. The V segment lost 0 bases and the J segment 5 bases; nucleotides outside the gene matches: 5. Germline CDR1 is MNHEY and CDR2 is SVGAGI. The CDR3 consists of 15 residues. The CDR3 nucleotides read TGTGCCAGCAGTTACTCCGGACAGGGAAGTTATGGCTACACCTTC. Translation gives CASSYSGQGSYGYTF.